This TCR beta chain was retrieved from a study of CD4+ T cells in melanoma. Study outcomes and limitations: A reported correlation linked neoantigen-specific CD4+ T cells to CD8+, macrophage and B cell function.

Data came from immunoSEQ multiplex PCR; TCRdb stores just in-frame clones and leaves some out. The sample consists of thousands of clones, approximately 64% of them appearing once. This CDR3 region has 15 residues. V was trimmed by 6 bases and J by 4 bases, leaving 19 bases between them. The germline V gene has CDR1 MNHNS and CDR2 SASEGT. With respect to this clone: Its antigen is unidentified.

This rearrangement joins TRBV6-1 to TRBJ2-7; D might be TRBD1 (5 bases). This sequence originates from a human donor with melanoma. Specimen: cells from a culture (not recorded whether cultured in vitro). The CDR3 nucleotides read TGTGCCAGCAGCCCTGGGAAGGCAGGGTCGTACGAGCAGTACTTC. Protein sequence: CASSPGKAGSYEQYF.